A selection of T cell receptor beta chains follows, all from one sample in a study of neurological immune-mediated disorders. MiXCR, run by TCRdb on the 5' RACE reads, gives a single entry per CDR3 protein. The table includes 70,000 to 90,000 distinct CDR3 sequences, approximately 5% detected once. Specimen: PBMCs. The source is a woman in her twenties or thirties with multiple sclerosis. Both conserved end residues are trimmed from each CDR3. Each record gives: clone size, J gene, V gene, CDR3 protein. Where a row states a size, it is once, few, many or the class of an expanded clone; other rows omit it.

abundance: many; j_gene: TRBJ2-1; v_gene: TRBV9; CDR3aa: ASSKVRTNEQF
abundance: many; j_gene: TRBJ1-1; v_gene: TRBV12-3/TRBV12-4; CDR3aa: ASSNPRGGEAEAF
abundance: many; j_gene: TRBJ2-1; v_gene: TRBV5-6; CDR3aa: ASSLEGLAGPNEQF
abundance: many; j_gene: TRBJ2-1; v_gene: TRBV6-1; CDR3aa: ASSEAWDLGNNEQF
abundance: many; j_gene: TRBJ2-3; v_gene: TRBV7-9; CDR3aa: ASSPSLAGGSTDTQY
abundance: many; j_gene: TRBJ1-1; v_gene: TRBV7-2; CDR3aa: ASSLGPGRGLATEAF
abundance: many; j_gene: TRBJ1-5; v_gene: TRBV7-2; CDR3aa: ASSLGDLGGNQPQH
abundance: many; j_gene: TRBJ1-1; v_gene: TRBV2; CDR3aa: ASIPTNTEAF
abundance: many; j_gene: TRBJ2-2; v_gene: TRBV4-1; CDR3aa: ASSQGSTGELESTGELF
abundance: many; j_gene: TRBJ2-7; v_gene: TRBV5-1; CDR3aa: ASSFLPGQIYEQY
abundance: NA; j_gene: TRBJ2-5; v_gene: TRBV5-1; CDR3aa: SSSLEEGAKTQY